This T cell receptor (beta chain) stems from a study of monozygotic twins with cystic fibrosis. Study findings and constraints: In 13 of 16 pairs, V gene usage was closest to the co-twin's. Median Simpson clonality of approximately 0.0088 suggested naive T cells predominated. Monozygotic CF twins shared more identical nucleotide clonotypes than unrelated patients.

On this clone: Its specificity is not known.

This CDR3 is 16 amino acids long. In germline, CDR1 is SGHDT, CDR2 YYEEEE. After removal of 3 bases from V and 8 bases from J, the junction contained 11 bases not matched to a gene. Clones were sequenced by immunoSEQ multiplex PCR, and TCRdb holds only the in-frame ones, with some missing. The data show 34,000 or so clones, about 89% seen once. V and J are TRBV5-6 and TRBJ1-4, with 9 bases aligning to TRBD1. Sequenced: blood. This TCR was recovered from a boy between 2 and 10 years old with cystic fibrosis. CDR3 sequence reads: CASSSLSQGAGEKLFF. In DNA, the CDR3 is TGTGCCAGCAGCTCCCTCTCACAGGGGGCTGGGGAAAAACTGTTTTTT.